Included here is one TCR beta chain sequence, with context. The antigen is unknown. This entry belongs to a study of beta chain features in type 1 diabetes. The overall study: All samples together contributed around 98,000,000 sorted cells for examination. Points from the study as a whole: Still unanswered here is whether HLA type influences TCRB rearrangement.

Isolation of CD4+ naive, central memory, regulatory and stem cell-like memory cells was achieved by sorting via CD45RO/CCR7/CD25/CD127/CD95/CD27. Isolated RNA was reverse transcribed in full, so expressed TCRB transcripts were sequenced. Clones were read by immunoSEQ multiplex PCR, and TCRdb kept only the in-frame ones, dropping some. The sample has roughly 300,000 clones, less than 15% seen once; the top ten hold over 5%. Germline loops: CDR1 MDHEN, CDR2 SYDVKM. V shed 9 bases, J shed 5 bases, and the junction held 10 bases outside the gene matches. CDR3 length: 15 residues. This clonotype was sampled from a man younger than 45 in good health. Sequencing input: central memory CD4+ T cells from blood. The chain links TRBV28 to TRBJ1-5, with 10 bases fitting TRBD1. CDR3 sequence reads: CASRTGGIGYQPQHF. In DNA, the CDR3 is TGTGCCAGTCGGACAGGGGGAATCGGGTATCAGCCCCAGCATTTT.